The rows below give T cell receptor beta chains drawn from one sample of a study of blood T cells in healthy people across ages. TCRdb called the 5' RACE reads again in MiXCR, with one record for every CDR3 protein. The sample holds 800,000 to 950,000 distinct CDR3 sequences, around 34% seen once. Sample: blood. The receptors were gathered from a man between 18 and 35 years old in good health. Each CDR3 is given with its conserved first and last residue. A D gene is named only where the DNA matches it firmly. Clone size appears in some rows only: once, few, many, or a class for an expanded clone.

J gene,V gene,D gene,clone size,CDR3 DNA,CDR3 protein
TRBJ1-1,TRBV12-3/TRBV12-4,TRBD1,.,TGTGCCAGCACTAGAGGGACAGGGGCTATGGTGACTGAAGCTTTCTTT,CASTRGTGAMVTEAFF
TRBJ2-1,TRBV29-1,.,.,TGCAGCGTTGCAGGTAGACGCTACAATGAGCAGTTCTTC,CSVAGRRYNEQFF
TRBJ1-2,TRBV4-2,TRBD1,once,TGTGCCAGCAGCCGCCTAAGGGGACAGAAAAACTATGGCTACACCTTC,CASSRLRGQKNYGYTF
TRBJ1-4,TRBV4-3,TRBD1,many,TGCGCCAGCAGCCAGGACGGACAGGGAGGCGAAAAACTGTTTTTT,CASSQDGQGGEKLFF
TRBJ1-1,TRBV5-1,TRBD1,many,TGCGCCAGCAGCTTGGAGCCTGCAGGGGGGACTGAAGCTTTCTTT,CASSLEPAGGTEAFF
TRBJ1-2,TRBV6-5,.,once,TGTGCCAGCAGTTACTCAGCTTCAAGCTATGGCTACACCTTC,CASSYSASSYGYTF
TRBJ2-1,TRBV12-3/TRBV12-4,TRBD2,.,TGTGCCAGCAGTTCCAAAGATAGCGGGGGGCTTAATGAGCAGTTCTTC,CASSSKDSGGLNEQFF
TRBJ2-5,TRBV4-2,TRBD1,.,TGTGCCAGCAGCCAGGGACAGGTTACCCAAGAGACCCAGTACTTC,CASSQGQVTQETQYF
TRBJ1-1,TRBV7-6,.,few,TGTGCCAGCAGCTTCGGGATCATGAACACTGAAGCTTTCTTT,CASSFGIMNTEAFF
TRBJ1-2,TRBV12-3/TRBV12-4,TRBD1,.,TGTGCCAGCAGTCTTAGGGGGACAGGAGCCAGTGGCTACACCTTC,CASSLRGTGASGYTF
TRBJ2-3,TRBV5-1,TRBD2,few,TGCGCCAGCAGCATCGGACTAGCGGGCACAGATACGCAGTATTTT,CASSIGLAGTDTQYF
TRBJ2-3,TRBV29-1,.,.,TGCAGCGTTGATCAAGCAGATACGCAGTATTTT,CSVDQADTQYF
TRBJ2-3,TRBV11-2,.,.,TGTGCCAGCAGCTCCAAGCGGGTAAGCGGCACAGATACGCAGTATTTT,CASSSKRVSGTDTQYF
TRBJ2-2,TRBV30,.,.,TGTGCCTGGAGTGTACAGGGCACCGGGGAGCTGTTTTTT,CAWSVQGTGELFF
TRBJ2-3,TRBV12-3/TRBV12-4,TRBD2,.,TGTGCCAGCGGGACTAGCGGGGTGAGAACAGATACGCAGTATTTT,CASGTSGVRTDTQYF
TRBJ2-5,TRBV6-6,.,.,TGTGCCGGCAGTAGGGAGACCCAGTACTTC,CAGSRETQYF
TRBJ2-1,TRBV2,.,.,TGTGCCAGCAGTGTTAGTGAGTATGAGCAGTTCTTC,CASSVSEYEQFF
TRBJ2-5,TRBV10-3,.,many,TGTGCCATCAGCCGGGTAAACTTCCAAGAGACCCAGTACTTC,CAISRVNFQETQYF
TRBJ1-2,TRBV2,.,.,TGTGCCAGCAGAGAGGGAGTCTACACCTTC,CASREGVYTF
TRBJ1-3,TRBV29-1,TRBD1,.,TGCAGCGCCGGGGACAGGGCTGGAAACACCATATATTTT,CSAGDRAGNTIYF
TRBJ1-4,TRBV12-3/TRBV12-4,.,.,TGTGCCAGCAGTTTGGCACTCCAGAAACTGTTTTTT,CASSLALQKLFF
TRBJ2-5,TRBV6-2/TRBV6-3,TRBD1,.,TGTGCCAGCAGTTCGTGGACAGGAAACCAAGAGACCCAGTACTTC,CASSSWTGNQETQYF
TRBJ2-1,TRBV18,.,.,TGTGCCAGCTCATCAGCTTCGGCAGTGAATGAGCAGTTCTTC,CASSSASAVNEQFF
TRBJ1-1,TRBV6-5,TRBD1,few,TGTGCCAGCAGTTCAAACAGGGGGGCGAACACTGAAGCTTTCTTT,CASSSNRGANTEAFF
TRBJ2-2,TRBV20-1,TRBD2,.,TGCAGTGCAAATCTAGCGGGGGCCAACACCGGGGAGCTGTTTTTT,CSANLAGANTGELFF
TRBJ2-3,TRBV5-1,TRBD2,many,TGCGCCAGCAGCTTGGAAGCGGCTAGCGGGGGGGATACGCAGTATTTT,CASSLEAASGGDTQYF
TRBJ2-2,TRBV29-1,.,.,TGCAGCGTAGAGCGTGATAGGTACACCGGGGAGCTGTTTTTT,CSVERDRYTGELFF
TRBJ2-3,TRBV20-1,TRBD1,few,TGCAGTGCTAACACCCGGGACAGGGGACAGGGGTTTGAGACAGATACGCAGTATTTT,CSANTRDRGQGFETDTQYF
TRBJ2-7,TRBV10-3,.,.,TGTGCCATCAGTGATCGGCAGGGGTACGAGCAGTACTTC,CAISDRQGYEQYF
TRBJ2-1,TRBV4-2,.,few,TGTGCCAGCAGCCAACAGGGAACCCCCTACAATGAGCAGTTCTTC,CASSQQGTPYNEQFF
TRBJ2-7,TRBV27,.,.,TGTGCCAGCAGTCCAGAACTAGTTTTCGTCAGGAATGAGCAGTACTTC,CASSPELVFVRNEQYF
TRBJ1-6,TRBV28,TRBD1,many,TGTGCCATCGATACAGGGGACTCACCCCTCCACTTT,CAIDTGDSPLHF
TRBJ2-3,TRBV11-1,.,.,TGTGCCAGCAGCTTACTAGCCTCTTTTACAGATATGCAGTATTTT,CASSLLASFTDMQYF
TRBJ1-1,TRBV9,.,.,TGTGCCAGCAGCGGGGGGGACACCCAGGACGCTGAAGCTTTCTTT,CASSGGDTQDAEAFF
TRBJ1-2,TRBV20-1,.,.,TGCAGTGCTGACACCACGGCGGGCTACACCTTC,CSADTTAGYTF
TRBJ1-4,TRBV7-6,.,few,TGTGCCAGCAGCTTAGGGGGTCGAGATGAAAAACTGTTTTTT,CASSLGGRDEKLFF
TRBJ2-3,TRBV28,.,.,TGTGCCAGCGCCTCGACAGCTCTTAGCACAGATACGCAGTATTTT,CASASTALSTDTQYF
TRBJ2-2,TRBV10-3,.,.,TGTGCCATCACCAGGGGTGGAGGCAACACCGGGGAGCTGTTTTTT,CAITRGGGNTGELFF
TRBJ2-7,TRBV5-5,TRBD1,few,TGTGCCAGCAGCCCCTGGGACAGGGTTAAAGACGAGCAGTACTTC,CASSPWDRVKDEQYF
TRBJ1-2,TRBV20-1,.,few,TGCAGTGCTAGGCCCGGGGCTGGCTATGGCTACACCTTC,CSARPGAGYGYTF
TRBJ1-2,TRBV4-3,.,many,TGCGCCAGCAGCCATGTCCTCATGGACGGACGAGGTGGCTACACCTTC,CASSHVLMDGRGGYTF
TRBJ1-1,TRBV12-3/TRBV12-4,TRBD1,.,TGTGCCAGCGGCAGGGGGCCTGACACTGAAGCTTTCTTT,CASGRGPDTEAFF
TRBJ2-3,TRBV7-2,TRBD2,few,TGTGCCAGCAGCCAAACGGGACTAGCAATCCCAGATACGCAGTATTTT,CASSQTGLAIPDTQYF
TRBJ2-3,TRBV7-9,TRBD2,few,TGTGCCATCCGAACTAGCGTACTCACAGATACGCAGTATTTT,CAIRTSVLTDTQYF